Many counts were recorded for the clone carrying this T cell receptor (beta chain). This sample is part of a study of blood T cell repertoires in COVID-19. Study at large: Acute and convalescent COVID-19 samples came from the United States, Italy and Spain. T cells, B-cell-depleted T cells, or PBMCs provided the cDNA or gDNA that served as material.

In the original workflow: Estimation of nucleated cell counts relied on the amplification of reference gene primers. This table comes from immunoSEQ multiplex PCR, and its TCRdb copy is limited to in-frame clones, with some not included. That table furnishes V, J and clone size, whereas the DNA furnished D and trimming. The top ten clones hold about 6.5% of a sample with approximately 200,000 clones, roughly 77% of them seen once. Patients in Seattle were enrolled during active infection, then followed longitudinally. Germline loops: CDR1 MNHEY, CDR2 SMNVEV (reference sequence). The CDR3 is 17 residues long. J gave up 5 bases and V 5 bases, and 13 bases lay outside the gene matches.

Source material: peripheral blood. This TCR derives from a woman in her forties with COVID-19, enrolled during active disease. The chain has TRBV27 and TRBJ2-1; TRBD2 agrees at 9 bases. The CDR3 reads CASSTLAGNGLNNEQFF. DNA for the CDR3: TGTGCCAGCAGTACTCTAGCGGGGAACGGCCTTAACAATGAGCAGTTCTTC.